This entry lists 13 T cell receptor beta chains sequenced from one sample in a study of Tregs in tolerant kidney transplant recipients (dated by TCRdb to the late 2010s). Library preparation used the immunoSEQ multiplex PCR assay. TCRdb took this table from immuneACCESS and kept in-frame rearrangements with V and J called. Such tables lack part of the clones; where checked against another copy, unresolved V genes explain under half of the gap, and the rest is unexplained. The sample table lists around 230,000 clones, more than 65% of them with a count of one. Of the sample, about 0.68% is held by the ten largest clones. The material sequenced was CD4+ T cells from blood. These receptors all stem from a human donor in good health.

CDR3 loop: CASSLTPVRFETQYF. CDR3 bases: TGTGCCAGCAGTTTAACCCCCGTGAGGTTTGAGACCCAGTACTTC. The chain couples TRBV27 to TRBJ2-5; the D is unclear. The V end was cut by 2 bases, the J end by 5 bases, with 15 bases between. Germline lookup yields CDR1 MNHEY and CDR2 SMNVEV (reference sequence). The CDR3 loop spans 15 amino acids.

CDR3 amino acids: CASSLGGTGGANTEAFF. CDR3 bases: TGCGCCAGCAGCTTGGGAGGGACAGGGGGCGCGAACACTGAAGCTTTCTTT. The chain employs TRBV5-1 and TRBJ1-1; 12 positions agree with TRBD1. There are 17 residues in the CDR3. V shed 0 bases and J 1 base; nucleotides not matched to a gene: 4. Germline V lookup: CDR1 SGHRS, CDR2 YFSETQ.

The V call is TRBV7-3, the J call TRBJ1-1; unclear D gene. V lost 5 bases and J 3 bases, leaving 13 bases between the germline ends. Germline values: CDR1 SGHTA, CDR2 FQGTGA. The CDR3 contains 14 residues. CDR3 amino acids: CASSKGLSDTEAFF. Here the CDR3 DNA reads TGTGCCAGCAGCAAAGGGTTAAGCGACACTGAAGCTTTCTTT.

In this sample, this clone turned up once. The V call is TRBV25-1, the J call TRBJ2-7; no clear D gene. From germline, CDR1 is MGHDK and CDR2 SYGVNS. The CDR3 has 13 residues. The V end was cut by 0 bases, the J end by 4 bases, with 7 bases between. CDR3 in amino acids: CASSEYRKYEQYF. In DNA form, the CDR3 reads TGTGCCAGCAGTGAATATAGGAAATACGAGCAGTACTTC.

The V gene is TRBV19, the J gene TRBJ1-4, with 9 bases fitting TRBD1. The CDR3 length is 13 residues. V was clipped by 7 bases and J by 7 bases; unmatched bases: 4. Germline assignment: CDR1 LNHDA and CDR2 SQIVND (reference sequence). Here the CDR3 DNA reads TGTGCCAGTACCGAGACAGGGGGTGAAAAACTGTTTTTT. This sequence encodes CASTETGGEKLFF.

This clone was picked up one time. The V gene is TRBV5-4, the J gene TRBJ1-2, with TRBD1 as a possible D gene (6 bases). Germline lookup yields CDR1 SGHNT and CDR2 YYREEE (reference sequence). The CDR3 loop spans 16 amino acids. V lost 4 bases, J lost 0 bases, and 16 bases lay in between. The CDR3: CASSPKQGVANYGYTF. The CDR3 nucleotides are TGTGCCAGCAGCCCGAAACAGGGAGTAGCTAACTATGGCTACACCTTC.

This sequence joins TRBV6-5 and TRBJ1-3; D ambiguous. Trimming stripped 4 bases from V and 0 bases from J, with 13 bases between. In germline, CDR1 is MNHEY, CDR2 SVGAGI. CDR3 length: 16 residues. CDR3 DNA sequence: TGTGCCAGCAGTTTTCTCCGACATCTCTCTGGAAACACCATATATTTT. Protein: CASSFLRHLSGNTIYF.

J is TRBJ1-4 and V is TRBV30, with unresolved D. CDR3 length equals 16 residues. The germline CDR1 and CDR2 sequences are GTSNPN and SVGIG (reference sequence). Trimming stripped 3 bases from V and 3 bases from J, with 17 bases between. CDR3 region: CAWRPYPRASNEKLFF. CDR3 in DNA: TGTGCCTGGAGACCATACCCCCGGGCCTCTAATGAAAAACTGTTTTTT.

The chain recombines TRBV7-9 with TRBJ2-6, with 8 positions matching TRBD1. The junction had 10 bases not matched to a gene; V was cut back by 5 bases and J by 1 base. This CDR3 has 18 amino acids. Germline-derived CDR1 and CDR2 are SEHNR and FQNEAQ (reference sequence). CDR3 nucleotide sequence: TGTGCCAGCAGCCCGAGGACAGGGCCGCGGTCTGGGGCCAACGTCCTGACTTTC. Its translation: CASSPRTGPRSGANVLTF.

The CDR3 DNA reads as TGCACCAGCAGCCCCGGGACGGTGACCTACGAGCAGTACTTC. This codes for CTSSPGTVTYEQYF. The V call is TRBV1, the J call TRBJ2-7. TRBV1 is a documented pseudogene. The CDR3 has 14 amino acids.

The sample holds one count of this clone. J is TRBJ2-2 and V is TRBV15; 7 positions agree with TRBD1. The CDR3 consists of 16 residues. Germline CDR1 and CDR2: LNHNV and YYDKDF (reference sequence). The junction had 8 bases not matched to a gene; V was cut back by 5 bases and J by 2 bases. CDR3 sequence: CATSGTGTVNTGELFF. The CDR3 nucleotides read TGTGCCACCAGCGGCACCGGGACAGTTAACACCGGGGAGCTGTTTTTT.

With respect to this clone: Other DNA sequences within the sample encode an identical CDR3. The genes are TRBV6-1 and TRBJ2-7; D perhaps matches TRBD2 (6 bases). The CDR3 totals 12 residues. In germline, CDR1 is MNHNS, CDR2 SASEGT. Trimming removed 4 bases from V and 2 bases from J, with 6 bases in between. DNA for the CDR3: TGTGCCAGCAGTGGGGGGGCCTACGAGCAGTACTTC. Protein product: CASSGGAYEQYF.

In its sample, this clone was seen once. The rearrangement uses TRBV15 and TRBJ2-5, with D hard to call. V was shortened by 0 bases and J by 4 bases, with 12 bases between the two germline ends. This CDR3 is built from 15 residues. Germline CDR1 is LNHNV and CDR2 is YYDKDF (reference sequence). The CDR3 protein is CATSRDPDPRETQYF. As DNA, the CDR3 is TGTGCCACCAGCAGAGATCCCGACCCCCGAGAGACCCAGTACTTC.